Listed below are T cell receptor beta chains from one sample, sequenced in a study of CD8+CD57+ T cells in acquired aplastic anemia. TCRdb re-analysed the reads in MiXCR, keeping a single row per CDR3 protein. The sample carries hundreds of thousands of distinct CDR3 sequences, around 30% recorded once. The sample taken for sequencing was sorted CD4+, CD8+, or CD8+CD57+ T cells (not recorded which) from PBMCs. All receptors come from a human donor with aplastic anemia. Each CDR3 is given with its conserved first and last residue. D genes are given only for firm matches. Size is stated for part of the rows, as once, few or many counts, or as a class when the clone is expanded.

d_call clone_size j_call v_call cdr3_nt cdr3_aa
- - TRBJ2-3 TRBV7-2 TGTGCCAGCAGCGGCGCGGGCCGGGATACGCAGTATTTT CASSGAGRDTQYF
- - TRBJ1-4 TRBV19 TGTGCCAGTTGTGGGTTGGGTGAAAAACTGTTTTTT CASCGLGEKLFF
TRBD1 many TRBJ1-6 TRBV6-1 TGTGCCAGCAGTGTAACGACAGGGGTCAATTCACCCCTCCACTTT CASSVTTGVNSPLHF
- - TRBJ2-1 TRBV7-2 TGTGCCAGCAGCTTAGCGAGCGTTTCTTACAATGAGCAGTTCTTC CASSLASVSYNEQFF
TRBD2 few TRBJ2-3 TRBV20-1 TGCAGTGCTAGAGCACTAGCGGGAGAAGATACGCAGTATTTT CSARALAGEDTQYF
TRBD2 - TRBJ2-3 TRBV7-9 TGTGCCAGCAGCTTTGGACTAGATGCAGATACGCAGTATTTT CASSFGLDADTQYF
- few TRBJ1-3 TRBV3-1 TGTGCCAGCAGCCAAGCTGACCGGGTTGTCACCATATATTTT CASSQADRVVTIYF
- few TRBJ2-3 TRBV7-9 TGTGCCAGCAGCAACCCCATTGACGGCACAGATACGCAGTATTTT CASSNPIDGTDTQYF
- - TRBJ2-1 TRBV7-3 TGTGCCAGCAGCCCGGGGACGGCTCGTTCCAATGAGCAGTTCTTC CASSPGTARSNEQFF
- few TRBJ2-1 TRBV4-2 TGTGCCAGCAGCCAAGAAAAAGCGGACTCCTACAATGAGCAGTTCTTC CASSQEKADSYNEQFF
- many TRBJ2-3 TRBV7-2 TGTGCCAGCAGTACCTATCGGGATACGCAGTATTTT CASSTYRDTQYF
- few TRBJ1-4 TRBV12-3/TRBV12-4 TGTGCCAGCAGTTTTGGACCCAATGAAAAACTGTTTTTT CASSFGPNEKLFF
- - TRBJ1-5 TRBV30 TGTGCCTGGAGTGTACGGGAGAATCAGCCCCAGCATTTT CAWSVRENQPQHF
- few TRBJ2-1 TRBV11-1 TGTGCCAGCAGCTTAGCGAACGGGCTCACATCGGACACGCACAATGAGCAGTTCTTC CASSLANGLTSDTHNEQFF
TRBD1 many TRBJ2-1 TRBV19 TGTGCCGGGTCCGTTGCAGGGGGAAATGAGCAGTTCTTC CAGSVAGGNEQFF
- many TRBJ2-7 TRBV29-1 TGCAGCGTTGCCCAGAGAACGACCACCTTAAGCAAACACTCCTACGAGCAGTACTTC CSVAQRTTTLSKHSYEQYF
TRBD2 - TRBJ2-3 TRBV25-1 TGTGCCAGCAGTTTCTGGCTAGCGGGGGACGGATCAGATACGCAGTATTTT CASSFWLAGDGSDTQYF
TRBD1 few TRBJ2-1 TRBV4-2 TGTGCCAGCAGCCAAGAGGACAGGGGGCATGAGCAGTTCTTC CASSQEDRGHEQFF
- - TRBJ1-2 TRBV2 TGTGCCAACCCCGGGGGTAGCTACACCTTC CANPGGSYTF
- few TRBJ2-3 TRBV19 TGTGCCAGTAGTTTCCCCGGGGGTAGGGTTGGTACGCAGTATTTT CASSFPGGRVGTQYF
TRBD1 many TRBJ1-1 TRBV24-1 TGTGCCACCAACGCTCAGGGGGCGGTGGGTGGTACTGAAGCTTTCTTT CATNAQGAVGGTEAFF
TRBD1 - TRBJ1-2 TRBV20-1 TGCAGTGCCCTCGAGGACAGGGGGCGAACGGCCAACTATGGCTACACCTTC CSALEDRGRTANYGYTF
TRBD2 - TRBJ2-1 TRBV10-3 TGTGCCATCAGTGTGGGTAGCGGGGGGGCTGAGCAGTTCTTC CAISVGSGGAEQFF
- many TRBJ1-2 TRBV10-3 TGTGCCATCAGTGTTGGGGGTGGCTACACCTTC CAISVGGGYTF
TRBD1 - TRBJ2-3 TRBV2 TGTGCCTGGCCGACAGGGGCCCCCCCAGATACGCAGTATTTT CAWPTGAPPDTQYF
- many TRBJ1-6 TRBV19 TGTGCCAGTAGTAAAGACGTCCGGGGGACCCTTTCACCCCTCCACTTT CASSKDVRGTLSPLHF
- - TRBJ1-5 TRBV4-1 TGCGCCAGCAGCCTAACCGACACGACCGTGAACAATCAGCCCCAGCATTTT CASSLTDTTVNNQPQHF
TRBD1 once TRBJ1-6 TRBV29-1 TGCAGCGTTCTACCAGGACAGGGGTCAGAAGAGTCACCCCTCCACTTT CSVLPGQGSEESPLHF
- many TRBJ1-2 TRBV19 TGTGCCATCTTCGGGCCTCCCTATGGCTACACCTTC CAIFGPPYGYTF
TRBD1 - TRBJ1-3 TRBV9 TGTGCCAGCTCACCGGGACAGCCAAAAGTCGCTGGAAACACCATATATTTT CASSPGQPKVAGNTIYF
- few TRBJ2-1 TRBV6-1 TGTGCCAGCAGTGAGCTAAGGCCGGGGTACAATGAGCAGTTCTTC CASSELRPGYNEQFF
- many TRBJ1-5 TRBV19 TGTGCCAGTAGTATAGATCCCACAGGGCTAGCTCAGCCCCAGCATTTT CASSIDPTGLAQPQHF
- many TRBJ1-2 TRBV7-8 TGTGCCAGCAGCTTATTTGGCCTTAGCGGCTACACCTTC CASSLFGLSGYTF
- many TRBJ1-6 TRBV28 TGTGCCAGCAGTTTCGGGGGGATGCGCTCACCCCTCCACTTT CASSFGGMRSPLHF
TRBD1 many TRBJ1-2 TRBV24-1 TGTGCCACCAGTGATCGCCCCCGGGACAGGGTGTTTTTTGGCGGCTACACCTTC CATSDRPRDRVFFGGYTF
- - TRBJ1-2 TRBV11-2 TGTGCCAGCAGCTTAGTTCCAGGGAACGGTAACTATGGCTGCACCTTC CASSLVPGNGNYGCTF
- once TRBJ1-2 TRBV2 TGTGCCAGCATGCTCCCTGGGGGTTATGGCTACACCTTC CASMLPGGYGYTF
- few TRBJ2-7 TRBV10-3 TGTTCCAGCAGTTACTCCAGCTCCTACGAGCAGTACTTC CSSSYSSSYEQYF
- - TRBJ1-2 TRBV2 TGTGCCAGCAGTCCTGGTCTAGGGAATCGGCGTGGCTACACCTTC CASSPGLGNRRGYTF
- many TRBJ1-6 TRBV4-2 TGTGCCAGCAGGGGATTGGAAGAAAGGGACTGGAATTCACCCCTCCACTTT CASRGLEERDWNSPLHF
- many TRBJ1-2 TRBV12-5 TGTGCTAGTGGTCCGACAACCGACAGAAACTATGGCTACACCTTC CASGPTTDRNYGYTF
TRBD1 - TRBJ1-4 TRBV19 TGTGCCAGTAGAAGGACAGGGATTAATGAAAAACTGTTTTTT CASRRTGINEKLFF